This TCR beta chain appears in the sequencing data of a study of cytomegalovirus exposure and HLA in healthy donors. Overall study findings and caveats: Data from an earlier analysis indicated that most TCR beta V segments were productive either about 87% or about 30% of the time. The presence/absence work took it that sequencing depth was about the same across donors.

PCR was performed using 60 Vbeta and 13 Jbeta primers. This table comes from immunoSEQ multiplex PCR, and its TCRdb copy is limited to in-frame clones, with some not included. The repertoire holds 150,000 to 250,000 clones, with 79% as singletons. V shed 6 bases and J 2 bases; nucleotides not matched to a gene: 3. The CDR3 is 14 residues long. Germline V gene data show CDR1 as SGHTA and CDR2 as FQGNSA. As to this clone: The antigen is unknown.

The sample taken for sequencing was PBMCs. This clonotype originated in a girl aged 10 to 17 in good health and CMV-seropositive. The rearrangement links TRBV7-2 to TRBJ1-4, with 7 bases aligning to TRBD1. CDR3 bases: TGTGCCAGCAGTTGGGGACAGACTAATGAAAAACTGTTTTTT. It translates to CASSWGQTNEKLFF.